One sample yielded the 18 T cell receptor beta chains listed below, sequenced in a study of identical twins. MiXCR, applied by TCRdb to the 5' RACE reads, yields one record per CDR3 protein. There are 540,000 or so distinct CDR3 sequences in the sample; 20% to 25% occur only once, and approximately 0.52% lies in the top ten. In addition, the sample was reused for a study of yellow fever vaccine responses in identical twins.

Sequenced sample: CD4+ T cells sorted from blood. The receptors derive from a woman aged 18-29 years in good health.

The sample holds a few counts of this clonotype. The gene calls are TRBV10-3 and TRBJ2-1, with 7 bases aligning to TRBD2. Germline CDR1 and CDR2: ENHRY and SYGVKD. With V trimmed by 10 bases and J by 6 bases, 12 bases remained unmatched. This CDR3 spans 14 amino acids. This CDR3 is CASRDRDYLNEQFF. CDR3 nucleotides: TGTGCCAGCAGGGACCGGGACTATCTCAATGAGCAGTTCTTC.

V is TRBV20-1 and J is TRBJ2-3; no clear D. This CDR3 has 12 amino acids. Germline V lookup: CDR1 DFQATT, CDR2 SNEGSKA (reference sequence). V lost 3 bases, J lost 6 bases, and 10 bases lay in between. CDR3 DNA: TGCAGTGCTAGTATCCGAGCCGATACGCAGTATTTT. Residues: CSASIRADTQYF.

V and J are TRBV3-1 and TRBJ2-2, with D tentatively TRBD1 (6 bases). Germline CDR1 is LGHDT and CDR2 is YNNKEL (reference sequence). This CDR3 is built from 16 residues. With 0 bases removed from V and 5 bases from J, the gap between germline ends came to 13 bases. The CDR3 DNA reads TGTGCCAGCAGCCAAGACGGCCATACAGGGACCGGGGAGCTGTTTTTT. Its translation is CASSQDGHTGTGELFF.

The chain combines TRBV5-4 with TRBJ2-3; TRBD2 agrees at 7 bases. V trimming: 6 bases; J trimming: 4 bases; junction bases outside the gene matches: 5. This CDR3 has 13 residues. Germline V gives CDR1 SGHNT, CDR2 YYREEE (reference sequence). The CDR3 coding sequence is TGTGCCAGCAAGACTAGCATGGCAGATACGCAGTATTTT. Translating it yields CASKTSMADTQYF.

This clonotype was counted between two and nine times. The chain has TRBV11-2 and TRBJ2-4, with D perhaps TRBD2 (5 bases). Per germline, CDR1 SGHAT and CDR2 FQNNGV. V was cut by 4 bases and J by 3 bases, with 16 bases left in between. The CDR3 sequence is 16 residues long. The CDR3 region is CASSSARFEGKNIQYF. CDR3 sequence (DNA): TGTGCCAGCAGCTCTGCCCGGTTCGAGGGCAAAAACATTCAGTACTTC.

The rearrangement uses TRBV20-1 and TRBJ2-1; the D is unclear. Germline V CDR1 and CDR2: DFQATT, SNEGSKA (reference sequence). The V end was cut by 1 base, the J end by 10 bases, with 14 bases between. The length of the CDR3 is 13 residues. The CDR3 region is CSARGLISREQFF. In nucleotides, the CDR3 is TGCAGTGCTAGAGGTTTGATCTCGAGAGAGCAGTTCTTC.

The rearrangement links TRBV7-8 to TRBJ2-1; 15 bases align to TRBD2. This CDR3 has 20 amino acids. Germline assignment: CDR1 SGHVS and CDR2 FQNEAQ. Germline trimming cut 0 bases from V and 6 bases from J; bases unmatched to any gene: 12. The CDR3 DNA reads as TGTGCCAGCAGCTTAGCCCCAGGACTAGCGGGAGGGCCAATGTTCAATGAGCAGTTCTTC. This codes for CASSLAPGLAGGPMFNEQFF.

V gene TRBV18 combines with J gene TRBJ2-3; 10 bases are shared with TRBD1. CDR1 is KGHSH, CDR2 LQKENI, per germline. This CDR3 is built from 14 residues. Unmatched junction bases numbered 5, after V lost 6 bases and J lost 5 bases. CDR3 region: CASSVTGGEDTQYF. For the CDR3, the DNA is TGTGCCAGCTCCGTGACAGGGGGCGAAGATACGCAGTATTTT.

V and J are TRBV7-7 and TRBJ2-5; the D is unclear. The V end was cut by 5 bases, the J end by 8 bases, with 15 bases between. Looked up from germline, CDR1 is SSHAT and CDR2 is FNYEAQ (reference sequence). This CDR3 is 13 amino acids long. CDR3 in DNA: TGTGCCAGCAGCCCCGGAACCCCAAGAACCCAGTACTTC. This translates into CASSPGTPRTQYF.

In its sample, this clonotype was seen a few times. V and J are TRBV2 and TRBJ2-3; 7 bases agree with TRBD1. Unmatched junction bases numbered 2, after V lost 0 bases and J lost 2 bases. CDR1 and CDR2 from the germline V gene are SNHLY and FYNNEI. The CDR3 length is 15 residues. This CDR3 reads CASSEAGQVTDTQYF. In nucleotides, the CDR3 is TGTGCCAGCAGTGAAGCTGGACAGGTCACAGATACGCAGTATTTT.

This clonotype has more than one count but fewer than ten. The V call is TRBV12-3 or TRBV12-4, the J call TRBJ2-7; 10 bases agree with TRBD1. Unmatched junction bases numbered 7, after V lost 6 bases and J lost 2 bases. The CDR3 is 15 amino acids. CDR3 loop: CASRLGTGAAYEQYF. The CDR3, as DNA: TGTGCCAGCAGACTCGGGACAGGGGCGGCCTACGAGCAGTACTTC.

This clonotype was picked up a small number of times. V and J are TRBV29-1 and TRBJ2-7, with 9 nucleotides matching TRBD1. CDR3 length: 14 residues. J gave up 5 bases and V 4 bases, and 9 bases lay outside the gene matches. Germline CDR1 SQVTM, CDR2 ANQGSEA. Written as DNA, the CDR3 is TGCAGCGTTGGCAAACAGGGGGCGAGGGACGAGCAGTACTTC. This translates into CSVGKQGARDEQYF.

The chain couples TRBV5-1 to TRBJ2-1; 8 bases fit TRBD1. Per germline, CDR1 SGHRS and CDR2 YFSETQ. CDR3 size: 15 residues. The V segment lost 0 bases and the J segment 6 bases; nucleotides outside the gene matches: 5. CDR3 protein: CASSLGTGSRNEQFF. CDR3 DNA sequence: TGCGCCAGCAGCTTGGGGACAGGGTCCCGCAATGAGCAGTTCTTC.

This clonotype was counted a few times. V usage is TRBV20-1 and J usage is TRBJ2-1; 8 nucleotides line up with TRBD2. The V gene's germline CDR1 is DFQATT and CDR2 SNEGSKA (reference sequence). The CDR3 is 12 residues long. With V trimmed by 5 bases and J by 9 bases, 6 bases remained unmatched. The CDR3 nucleotides read TGCAGTGCTTCAGCGGGAGCTGGTGAGCAGTTCTTC. Translating gives CSASAGAGEQFF.

This clonotype has only a few counts. The V gene is TRBV25-1, the J gene TRBJ2-2; TRBD2 matches at 11 bases. With V trimmed by 8 bases and J by 5 bases, 7 bases remained unmatched. The germline V gene has CDR1 MGHDK and CDR2 SYGVNS. CDR3 length: 15 amino acids. This CDR3 is CASLSTSGRTGELFF. The CDR3 nucleotides read TGTGCCAGCCTTTCTACTAGCGGGAGAACCGGGGAGCTGTTTTTT. The variable domain in full, with the rest retrieved from reference TRBV25-1 and TRBJ2-2, is EADIYQTPRYLVIGTGKKITLECSQTMGHDKMYWYQQDPGMELHLIHYSYGVNSTEKGDLSSESTVSRIRTEHFPLTLESARPSHTSQYLCASLSTSGRTGELFFGEGSRLTVL.

The gene calls are TRBV5-1 and TRBJ1-2; TRBD1 matches at 7 bases. Germline CDR1 reads SGHRS; CDR2 reads YFSETQ. V gave up 0 bases and J gave up 1 base; unmatched junction bases: 6. The CDR3 is made up of 16 amino acids. The CDR3 DNA reads as TGCGCCAGCAGCTTGGCCGGGACAGCGAATAACTATGGCTACACCTTC. Translation: CASSLAGTANNYGYTF.

The rearrangement uses TRBV12-3 or TRBV12-4 and TRBJ2-1; weak D call: TRBD1 (6 bases). Trimming shortened V by 6 bases and J by 4 bases, and 13 bases separated the two germline ends. This CDR3 has 14 residues. This chain's CDR3 is CASRKGVGYNEQFF. CDR3 bases: TGTGCCAGCAGGAAGGGGGTCGGTTACAATGAGCAGTTCTTC.

J is TRBJ2-3 and V is TRBV7-6; 11 bases fit TRBD2. V was clipped by 0 bases and J by 3 bases; unmatched bases: 5. This CDR3 has 17 amino acids. From germline, CDR1 is SGHVS and CDR2 FNYEAQ. The CDR3 is CASSLARASGRTDTQYF. For the CDR3, the DNA is TGTGCCAGCAGCTTAGCGAGGGCTAGCGGGAGGACAGATACGCAGTATTTT.